This T cell receptor beta chain was identified in a study of OX40 agonist ivuxolimab in advanced cancers. Whole-study context: Partial response was recorded in three patients: one hepatocellular carcinoma and two cutaneous melanoma cases. Study-level findings and limits: CD4+ T cells averaged fewer expanded clones than CD8+ T cells.

As concerns this clone: Antigen unknown.

The germline gives CDR1 MNHNS, CDR2 SASEGT. V was pared by 4 bases and J by 0 bases, with 12 bases between. The CDR3 loop spans 15 amino acids. Individuals having autoimmune disease history or systemic immunosuppression were not enrolled. TCRdb keeps only in-frame clones here, not all; method: immunoSEQ multiplex PCR. The sample holds about 110,000 clones, roughly 90% seen once. The sequence was obtained from an adult with an advanced solid tumor such as melanoma, head and neck, liver or kidney cancer. Specimen: CD4+ or CD8+ T cells sorted from blood, collected in a trial of the OX40 agonist ivuxolimab. This chain links TRBV6-1 with TRBJ1-1; tentative D call: TRBD1 (6 bases). The CDR3 coding sequence is TGTGCCAGCAGTGGACGGACAGTGATGAACACTGAAGCTTTCTTT. Encoded protein: CASSGRTVMNTEAFF.